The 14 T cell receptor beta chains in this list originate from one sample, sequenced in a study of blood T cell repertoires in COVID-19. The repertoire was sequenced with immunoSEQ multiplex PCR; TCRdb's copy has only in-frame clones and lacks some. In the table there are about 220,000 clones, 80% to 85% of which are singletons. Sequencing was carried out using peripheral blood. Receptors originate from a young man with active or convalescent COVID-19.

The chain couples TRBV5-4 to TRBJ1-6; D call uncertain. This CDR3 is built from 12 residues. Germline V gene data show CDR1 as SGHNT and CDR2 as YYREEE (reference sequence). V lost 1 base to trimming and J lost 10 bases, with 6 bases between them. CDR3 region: CASSLPGSPLHF. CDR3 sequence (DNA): TGTGCCAGCAGCTTGCCAGGCTCACCCCTCCACTTT.

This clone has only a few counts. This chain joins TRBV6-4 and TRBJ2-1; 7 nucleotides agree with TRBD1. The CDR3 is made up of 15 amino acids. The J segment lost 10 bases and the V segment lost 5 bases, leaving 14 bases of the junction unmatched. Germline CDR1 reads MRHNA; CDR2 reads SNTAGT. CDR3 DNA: TGTGCCAGCAGTAAAACCGGGACAGCTAATGAGGAGCAGTTCTTC. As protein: CASSKTGTANEEQFF.

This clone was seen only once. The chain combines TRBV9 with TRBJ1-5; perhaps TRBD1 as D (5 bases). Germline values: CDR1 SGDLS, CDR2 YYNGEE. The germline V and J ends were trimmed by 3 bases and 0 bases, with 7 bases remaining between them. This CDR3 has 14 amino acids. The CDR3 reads CASSARDSNQPQHF. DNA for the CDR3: TGTGCCAGCAGCGCCAGGGATAGCAATCAGCCCCAGCATTTT.

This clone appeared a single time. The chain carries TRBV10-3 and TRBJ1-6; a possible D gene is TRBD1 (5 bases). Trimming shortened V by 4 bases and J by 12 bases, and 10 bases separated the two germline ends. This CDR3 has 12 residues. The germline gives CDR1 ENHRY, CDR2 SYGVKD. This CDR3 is CAISGGRGPLHF. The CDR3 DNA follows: TGTGCCATCAGTGGGGGAAGGGGACCCCTCCACTTT.

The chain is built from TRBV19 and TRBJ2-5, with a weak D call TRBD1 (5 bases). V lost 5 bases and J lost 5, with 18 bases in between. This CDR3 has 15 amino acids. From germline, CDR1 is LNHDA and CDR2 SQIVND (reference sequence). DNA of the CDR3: TGTGCCAGTAGTCTTTCCCCCGGCAGGGCGGAGACCCAGTACTTC. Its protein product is CASSLSPGRAETQYF.

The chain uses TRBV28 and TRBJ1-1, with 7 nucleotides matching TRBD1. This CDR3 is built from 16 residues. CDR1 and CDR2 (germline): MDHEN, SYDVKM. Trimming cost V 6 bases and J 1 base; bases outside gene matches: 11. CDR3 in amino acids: CASRATGRYRNTEAFF. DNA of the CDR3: TGTGCCAGCAGGGCGACAGGGAGATATCGGAACACTGAAGCTTTCTTT.

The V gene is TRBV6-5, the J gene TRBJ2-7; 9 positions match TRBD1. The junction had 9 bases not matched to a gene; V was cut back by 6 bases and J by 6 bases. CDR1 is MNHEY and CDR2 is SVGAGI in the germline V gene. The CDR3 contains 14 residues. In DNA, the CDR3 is TGTGCCAGCAGGAAGGACAGGGGAATGCGCGAGCAGTACTTC. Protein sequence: CASRKDRGMREQYF.

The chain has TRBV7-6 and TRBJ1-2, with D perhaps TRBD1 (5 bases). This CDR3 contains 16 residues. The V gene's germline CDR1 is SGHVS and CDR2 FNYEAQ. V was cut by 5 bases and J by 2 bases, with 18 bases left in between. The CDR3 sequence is CASSPLGGDGNYGYTF. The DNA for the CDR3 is TGTGCCAGCAGCCCCCTCGGGGGGGACGGGAACTATGGCTACACCTTC.

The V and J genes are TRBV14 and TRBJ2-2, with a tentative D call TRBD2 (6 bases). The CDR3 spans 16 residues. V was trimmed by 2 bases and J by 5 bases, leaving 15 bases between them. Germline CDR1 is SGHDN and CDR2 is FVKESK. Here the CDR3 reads CASSQLTQAGTGELFF. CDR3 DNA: TGTGCCAGCAGCCAACTAACACAGGCGGGAACCGGGGAGCTGTTTTTT.

CDR3 in amino acids: CASVRGSGNTIYF. CDR3 DNA sequence: TGTGCCAGCGTCCGGGGTAGTGGAAACACCATATATTTT. V usage is TRBV11-2 and J usage is TRBJ1-3; D uncertain. V lost 8 bases and J lost 3, with 11 bases in between. The germline V gene has CDR1 SGHAT and CDR2 FQNNGV. The CDR3 contains 13 residues.

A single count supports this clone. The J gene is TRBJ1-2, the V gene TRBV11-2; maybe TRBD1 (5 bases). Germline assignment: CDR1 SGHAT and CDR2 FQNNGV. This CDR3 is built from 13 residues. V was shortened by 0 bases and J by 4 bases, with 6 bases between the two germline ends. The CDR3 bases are TGTGCCAGCAGCTTAGAGCAGGGCTATGGCTACACCTTC. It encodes CASSLEQGYGYTF.

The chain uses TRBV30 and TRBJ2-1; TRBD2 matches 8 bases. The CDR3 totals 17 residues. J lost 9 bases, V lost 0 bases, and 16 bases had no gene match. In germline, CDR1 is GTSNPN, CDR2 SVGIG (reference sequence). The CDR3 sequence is CAWSVGGLAGPAGEQFF. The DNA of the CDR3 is TGTGCCTGGAGTGTAGGGGGTCTAGCGGGTCCCGCTGGTGAGCAGTTCTTC.

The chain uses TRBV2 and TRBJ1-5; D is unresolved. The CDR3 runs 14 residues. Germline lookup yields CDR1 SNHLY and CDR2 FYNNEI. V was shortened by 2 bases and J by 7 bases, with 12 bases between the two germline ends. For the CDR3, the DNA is TGTGCCAGCAGTGAACTCGGGTACGGGCAGCCCCAGCATTTT. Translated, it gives CASSELGYGQPQHF.

Written as DNA, the CDR3 is TGTGCCAGCTCACCGGGGCTGGGAGGAAGGGCCCAGTACTTC. Its protein product is CASSPGLGGRAQYF. The chain employs TRBV18 and TRBJ2-5; TRBD2 might be the D (6 bases). The CDR3 covers 14 residues. Trimming left V 3 bases short and J 9 bases short, with 17 bases between. Germline lookup yields CDR1 KGHSH and CDR2 LQKENI.